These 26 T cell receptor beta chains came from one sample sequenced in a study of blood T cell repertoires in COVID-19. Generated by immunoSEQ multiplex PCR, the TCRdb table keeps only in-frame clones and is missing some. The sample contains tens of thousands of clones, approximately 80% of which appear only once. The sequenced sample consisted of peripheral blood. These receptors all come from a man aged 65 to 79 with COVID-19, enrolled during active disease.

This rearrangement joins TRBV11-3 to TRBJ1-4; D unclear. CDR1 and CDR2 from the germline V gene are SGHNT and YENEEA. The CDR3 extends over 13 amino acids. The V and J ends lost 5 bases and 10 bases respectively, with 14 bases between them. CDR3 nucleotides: TGTGCCAGCAGCCGAACTGATCTAGGAAAACTGTTTTTT. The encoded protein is CASSRTDLGKLFF.

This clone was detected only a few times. This CDR3 is CASHPGNSYEQYF. The CDR3 region has the DNA TGCGCCAGCCACCCAGGGAACTCCTACGAGCAGTACTTC. The V and J genes are TRBV5-1 and TRBJ2-7; perhaps TRBD1 as D (5 bases). Germline V gives CDR1 SGHRS, CDR2 YFSETQ. V lost 7 bases, J lost 0 bases, and 11 bases lay in between. This CDR3 region has 13 residues.

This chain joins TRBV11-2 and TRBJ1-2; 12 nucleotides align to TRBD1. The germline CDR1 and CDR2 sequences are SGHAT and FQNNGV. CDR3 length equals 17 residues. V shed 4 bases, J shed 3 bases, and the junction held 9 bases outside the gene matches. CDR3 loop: CASSSPGTGGRDYGYTF. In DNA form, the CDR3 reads TGTGCCAGCAGCTCCCCCGGGACAGGGGGCAGGGACTATGGCTACACCTTC.

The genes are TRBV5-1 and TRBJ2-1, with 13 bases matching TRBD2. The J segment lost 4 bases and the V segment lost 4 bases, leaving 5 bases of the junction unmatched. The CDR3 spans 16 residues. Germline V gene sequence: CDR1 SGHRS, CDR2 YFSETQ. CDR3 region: CASSIAGLAGYNEQFF. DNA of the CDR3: TGCGCCAGCAGCATCGCGGGACTAGCGGGGTACAATGAGCAGTTCTTC.

CDR3 nucleotide sequence: TGTGCCAGCAGTTTACGGGGGACGTCAGAAAAACTGTTTTTT. Protein: CASSLRGTSEKLFF. The chain employs TRBV27 and TRBJ1-4; maybe TRBD1 (5 bases). Per germline, CDR1 MNHEY and CDR2 SMNVEV (reference sequence). V lost 2 bases and J lost 8, with 12 bases in between. The CDR3 is 14 amino acids.

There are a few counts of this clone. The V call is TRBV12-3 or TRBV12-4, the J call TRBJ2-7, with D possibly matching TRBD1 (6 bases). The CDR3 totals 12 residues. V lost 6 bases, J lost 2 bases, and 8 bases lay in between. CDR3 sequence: CASRGGPYEQYF. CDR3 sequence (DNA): TGTGCCAGCAGAGGGGGACCCTACGAGCAGTACTTC.

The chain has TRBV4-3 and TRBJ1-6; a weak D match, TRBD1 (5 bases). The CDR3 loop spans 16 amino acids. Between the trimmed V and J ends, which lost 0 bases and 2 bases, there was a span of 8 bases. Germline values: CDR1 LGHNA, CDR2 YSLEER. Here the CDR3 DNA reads TGCGCCAGCAGCCAAGACGGGGGAACCTATAATTCACCCCTCCACTTT. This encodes CASSQDGGTYNSPLHF.

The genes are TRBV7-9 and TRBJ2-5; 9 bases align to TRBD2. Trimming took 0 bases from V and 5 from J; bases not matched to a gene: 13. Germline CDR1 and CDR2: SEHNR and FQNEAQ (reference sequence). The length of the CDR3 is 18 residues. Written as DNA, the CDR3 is TGTGCCAGCAGCTTAGCAGTGTATGGAGCGGGAGGTGGGGAGACCCAGTACTTC. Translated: CASSLAVYGAGGGETQYF. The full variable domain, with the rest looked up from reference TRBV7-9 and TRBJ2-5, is DTGVSQNPRHKITKRGQNVTFRCDPISEHNRLYWYRQTLGQGPEFLTYFQNEAQLEKSRLLSDRFSAERPKGSFSTLEIQRTEQGDSAMYLCASSLAVYGAGGGETQYFGPGTRLLVL.

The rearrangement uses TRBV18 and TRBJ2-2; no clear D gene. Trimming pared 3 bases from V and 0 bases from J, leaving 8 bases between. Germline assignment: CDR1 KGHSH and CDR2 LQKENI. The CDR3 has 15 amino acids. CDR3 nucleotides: TGTGCCAGCTCACCCACAGACGCGAACACCGGGGAGCTGTTTTTT. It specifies CASSPTDANTGELFF.

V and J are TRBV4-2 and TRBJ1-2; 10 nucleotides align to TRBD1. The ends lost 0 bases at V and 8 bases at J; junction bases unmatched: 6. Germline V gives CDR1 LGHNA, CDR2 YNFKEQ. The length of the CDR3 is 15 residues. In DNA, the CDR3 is TGTGCCAGCAGCCAAGAAAGACAGGGGGCATTAGGCTACACCTTC. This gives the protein CASSQERQGALGYTF.

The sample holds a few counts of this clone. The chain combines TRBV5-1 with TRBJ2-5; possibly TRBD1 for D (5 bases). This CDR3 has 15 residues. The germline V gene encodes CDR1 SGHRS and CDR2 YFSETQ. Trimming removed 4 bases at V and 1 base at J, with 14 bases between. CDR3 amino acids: CASSSLTGLQETQYF. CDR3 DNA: TGCGCCAGCAGCAGCCTTACAGGCCTCCAAGAGACCCAGTACTTC.

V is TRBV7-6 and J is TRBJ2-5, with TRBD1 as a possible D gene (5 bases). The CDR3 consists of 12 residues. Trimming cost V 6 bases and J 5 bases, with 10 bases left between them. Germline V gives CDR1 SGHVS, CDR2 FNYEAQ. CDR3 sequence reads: CASRGVSETQYF. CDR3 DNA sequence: TGTGCCAGCAGAGGGGTGAGCGAGACCCAGTACTTC.

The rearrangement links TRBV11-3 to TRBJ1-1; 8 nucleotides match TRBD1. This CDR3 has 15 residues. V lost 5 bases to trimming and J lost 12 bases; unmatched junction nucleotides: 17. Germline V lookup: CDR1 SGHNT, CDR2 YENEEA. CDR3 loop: CASSPGTGGSVGSFF. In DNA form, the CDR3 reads TGTGCCAGCAGCCCCGGGACAGGTGGCTCTGTCGGCTCTTTCTTT.

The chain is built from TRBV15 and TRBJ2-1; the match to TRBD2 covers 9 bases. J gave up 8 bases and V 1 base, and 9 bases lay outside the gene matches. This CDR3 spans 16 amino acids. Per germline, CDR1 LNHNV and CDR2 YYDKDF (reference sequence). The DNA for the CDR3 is TGTGCCACCAGCAGAGGAGGCGGGGGGGCGAAGGATGAGCAGTTCTTC. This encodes CATSRGGGGAKDEQFF.

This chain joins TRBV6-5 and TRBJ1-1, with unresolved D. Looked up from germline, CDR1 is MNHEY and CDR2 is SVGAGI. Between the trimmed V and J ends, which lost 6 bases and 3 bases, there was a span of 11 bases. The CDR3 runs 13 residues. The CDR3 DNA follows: TGTGCCAGCAGCGGGAGATCGTACACTGAAGCTTTCTTT. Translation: CASSGRSYTEAFF.

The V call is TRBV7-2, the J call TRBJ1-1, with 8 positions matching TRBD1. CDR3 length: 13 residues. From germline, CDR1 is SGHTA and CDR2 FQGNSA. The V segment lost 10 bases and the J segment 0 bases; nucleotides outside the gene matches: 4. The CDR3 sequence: CATRTGLNTEAFF. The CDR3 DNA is TGTGCCACCAGGACAGGGTTGAACACTGAAGCTTTCTTT.

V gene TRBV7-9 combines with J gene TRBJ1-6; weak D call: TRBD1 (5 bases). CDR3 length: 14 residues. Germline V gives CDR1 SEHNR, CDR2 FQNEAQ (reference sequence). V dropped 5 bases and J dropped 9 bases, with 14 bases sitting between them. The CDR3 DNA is TGTGCCAGCAGCACTGGGGGGTCAGGTTCACCCCTCCACTTT. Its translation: CASSTGGSGSPLHF.

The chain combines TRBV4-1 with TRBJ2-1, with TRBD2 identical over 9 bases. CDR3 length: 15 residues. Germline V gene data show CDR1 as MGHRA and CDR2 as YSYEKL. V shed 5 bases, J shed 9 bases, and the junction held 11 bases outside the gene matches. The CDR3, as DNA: TGCGCCAGCAGCTCCGGGACTAGCAAGAGAGGTGAGCAGTTCTTC. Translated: CASSSGTSKRGEQFF.

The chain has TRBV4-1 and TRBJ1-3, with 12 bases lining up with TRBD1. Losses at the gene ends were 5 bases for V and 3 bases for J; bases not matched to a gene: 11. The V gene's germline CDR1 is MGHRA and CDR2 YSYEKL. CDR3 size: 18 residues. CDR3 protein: CASSFRSRDRGLGNTIYF. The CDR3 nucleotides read TGCGCCAGCAGCTTCCGATCCAGGGACAGGGGGCTTGGAAACACCATATATTTT.

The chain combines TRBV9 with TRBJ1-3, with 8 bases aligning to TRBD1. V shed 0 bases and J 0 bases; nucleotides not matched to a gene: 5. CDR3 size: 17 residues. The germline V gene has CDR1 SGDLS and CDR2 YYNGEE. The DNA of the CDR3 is TGTGCCAGCAGCGTAGGGCGGACAGGGAGCTCTGGAAACACCATATATTTT. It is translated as CASSVGRTGSSGNTIYF.

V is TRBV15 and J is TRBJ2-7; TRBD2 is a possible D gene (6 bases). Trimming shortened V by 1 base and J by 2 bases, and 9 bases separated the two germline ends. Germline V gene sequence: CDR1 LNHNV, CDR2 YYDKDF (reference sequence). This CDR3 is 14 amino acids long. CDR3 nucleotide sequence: TGTGCCACCAGCAGAGTTGGCGGGACCTACGAGCAGTACTTC. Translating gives CATSRVGGTYEQYF.

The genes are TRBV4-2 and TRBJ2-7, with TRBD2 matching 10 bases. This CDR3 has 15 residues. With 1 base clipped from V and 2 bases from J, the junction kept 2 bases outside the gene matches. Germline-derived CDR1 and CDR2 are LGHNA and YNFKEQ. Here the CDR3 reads CASSQGGLATYEQYF. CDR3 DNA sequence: TGTGCCAGCAGCCAAGGGGGACTAGCGACCTACGAGCAGTACTTC.

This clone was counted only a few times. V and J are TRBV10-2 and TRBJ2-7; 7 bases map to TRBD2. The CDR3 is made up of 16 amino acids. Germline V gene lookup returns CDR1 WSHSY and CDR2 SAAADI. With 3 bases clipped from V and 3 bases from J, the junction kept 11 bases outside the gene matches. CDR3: CASSDRLASAVYEQYF. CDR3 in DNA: TGCGCCAGCAGTGATCGACTAGCCTCAGCAGTCTACGAGCAGTACTTC.

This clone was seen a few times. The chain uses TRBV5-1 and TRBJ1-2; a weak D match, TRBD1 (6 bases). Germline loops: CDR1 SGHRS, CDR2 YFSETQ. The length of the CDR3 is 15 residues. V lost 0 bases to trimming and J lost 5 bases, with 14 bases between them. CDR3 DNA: TGCGCCAGCAGCTTGGGAGCAGGGGAAGGGTATGGCTACACCTTC. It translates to CASSLGAGEGYGYTF.

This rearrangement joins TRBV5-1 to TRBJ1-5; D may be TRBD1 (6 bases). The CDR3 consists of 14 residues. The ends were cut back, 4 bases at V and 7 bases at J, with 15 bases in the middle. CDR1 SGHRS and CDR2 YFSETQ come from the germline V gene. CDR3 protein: CASSPGQTGQPQHF. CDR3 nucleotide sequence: TGCGCCAGCAGCCCCGGACAGACCGGGCAGCCCCAGCATTTT.

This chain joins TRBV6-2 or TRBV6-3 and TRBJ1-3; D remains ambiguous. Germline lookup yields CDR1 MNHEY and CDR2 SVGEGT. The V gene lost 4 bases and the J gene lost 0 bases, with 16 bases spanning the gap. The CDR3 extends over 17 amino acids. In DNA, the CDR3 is TGTGCCAGCAGTTTGAGGGCCGCAGGCAGCTCTGGAAACACCATATATTTT. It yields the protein CASSLRAAGSSGNTIYF.